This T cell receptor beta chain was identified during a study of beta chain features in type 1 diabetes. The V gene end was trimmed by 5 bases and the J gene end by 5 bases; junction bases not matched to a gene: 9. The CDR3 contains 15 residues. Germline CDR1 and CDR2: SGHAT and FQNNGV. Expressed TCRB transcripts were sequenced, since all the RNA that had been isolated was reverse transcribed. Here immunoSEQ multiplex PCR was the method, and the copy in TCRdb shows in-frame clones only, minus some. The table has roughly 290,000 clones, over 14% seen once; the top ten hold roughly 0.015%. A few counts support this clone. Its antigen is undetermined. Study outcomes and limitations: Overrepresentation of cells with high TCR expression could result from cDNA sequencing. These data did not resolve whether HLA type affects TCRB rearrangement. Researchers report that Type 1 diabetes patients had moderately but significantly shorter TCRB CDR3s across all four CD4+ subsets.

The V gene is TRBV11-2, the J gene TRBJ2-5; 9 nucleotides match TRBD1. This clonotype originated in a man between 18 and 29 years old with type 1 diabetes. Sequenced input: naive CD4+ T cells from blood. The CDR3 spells CASSNRDRARETQYF. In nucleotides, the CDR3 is TGTGCCAGCAGCAACCGGGACAGGGCTAGGGAGACCCAGTACTTC.